A selection of T cell receptor beta chains follows, all from one sample in a study of graft-versus-host responses after intestinal transplantation. The data were produced by immunoSEQ multiplex PCR, yet TCRdb's version contains in-frame clones alone and is incomplete. The sample contains approximately 110,000 clones, approximately 90% of which appear only once. No antigen is known for these receptors. Material: unstimulated CD4+ T cells sorted from spleen or lymph node cells, obtained before transplant. The receptors originated from a human donor who was the organ donor for an intestinal transplant. CDR3s include the opening cysteine and the closing phenylalanine or tryptophan. The order of the fields is clone size, J gene, D gene, V gene, CDR3 DNA, CDR3 protein. The D gene is left open where the match is weak. Clone size, where shown, is once, few, many, or a class for clones that have expanded.

- TRBJ1-5 - TRBV7-2 TGTGCCAGCAGCTTCGATGATCAGCCCCAGCATTTT CASSFDDQPQHF
- TRBJ2-1 - TRBV5-5 TGTGCCAGCAGCTTGTTGCAGGGGGGCTACAATGAGCAGTTCTTC CASSLLQGGYNEQFF
- TRBJ2-1 - TRBV29-1 TGCAGCGTTCGCGGGACCATTACCTACAATGAGCAGTTCTTC CSVRGTITYNEQFF
- TRBJ1-5 - TRBV7-6 TGTGCCAGCAGCCTTAAGGGGGATCAGCCCCAGCATTTT CASSLKGDQPQHF
- TRBJ2-7 TRBD2 TRBV5-1 TGCGCCAGCAGCTTGGAGCGGACTAGCGGAGCCTACGAGCAGTACTTC CASSLERTSGAYEQYF
- TRBJ1-1 - TRBV7-9 TGTGCCAGCAGCTTAGGCGGGGTGGGGCCACAAGCTTTCTTT CASSLGGVGPQAFF
- TRBJ2-7 - TRBV25-1 TGTGCCAGCAGTGCATCAGGGGTTACTGGGGGCTCCTACGAGCAGTACTTC CASSASGVTGGSYEQYF
- TRBJ2-2 - TRBV4-1 TGCGCCAGCAGCCCTGTGAACGGGGAGCTGTTTTTT CASSPVNGELFF
- TRBJ1-2 - TRBV9 TGTGCCAGCAGCTCCCCCGATCGCGGAGTCAACTATGGCTACACCTTC CASSSPDRGVNYGYTF
- TRBJ1-1 - TRBV5-1 TGCGCCAGCAGCTTGGAGAGGGGGAACACTGAAGCTTTCTTT CASSLERGNTEAFF
- TRBJ2-7 TRBD2 TRBV10-3 TGTGCCATCAGATCGGGTAGCGGGAGAGACGAGCAGTACTTC CAIRSGSGRDEQYF
once TRBJ2-2 - TRBV18 TGTGCCAGCTCAGCTCTCACTAGCAGAAACACCGGGGAGCTGTTTTTT CASSALTSRNTGELFF
- TRBJ1-1 - TRBV10-3 TGTGCCATCAGTGATATAAGGGACACTGAAGCTTTCTTT CAISDIRDTEAFF
- TRBJ1-2 - TRBV30 TGTGCCTGGACCCCCGAAACGTTTTCTAACTATGGCTACACCTTC CAWTPETFSNYGYTF
- TRBJ2-2 - TRBV11-3 TGTGCCAGCAGCTTAAGGACAAACACCGGGGAGCTGTTTTTT CASSLRTNTGELFF
- TRBJ1-1 - TRBV5-6 TGTGCCAGCAGCGCCTGGACAGTTACTGAAGCTTTCTTT CASSAWTVTEAFF
once TRBJ1-2 TRBD1 TRBV28 TGTGCCAGCAGTTTGGCCCCGCCGGGACAGGGGCTGGTAGGCACCTTC CASSLAPPGQGLVGTF
- TRBJ2-2 - TRBV5-1 TGCGCCAGCAGCTTAGGGGCAGCGAACACCGGGGAGCTGTTTTTT CASSLGAANTGELFF
- TRBJ2-2 TRBD2 TRBV10-2 TGCGCCAGCAGTGACAGCGCACAACCTAGCGGGAGTATTAGCGGGGAGCTGTTTTTT CASSDSAQPSGSISGELFF
- TRBJ2-7 - TRBV29-1 TGCAGCGTAATAAGTTTCGAGTACGAGCAGTACTTC CSVISFEYEQYF
- TRBJ2-1 - TRBV4-1 TGCGCCAGCAGCTCCTGGGCGGGACGGAGTTACAATGAGCAGTTCTTC CASSSWAGRSYNEQFF
once TRBJ2-7 - TRBV6-1 TGTGCCGCGACTGGCCCCTCCTACGAGCAGTACTTC CAATGPSYEQYF
- TRBJ1-2 - TRBV4-2 TGTGCCAGCAGCCAGGTCCCTGGGGGACCTTATGGCTACACCTTC CASSQVPGGPYGYTF
- TRBJ2-5 - TRBV5-7 TGTGCCAGCAGCCGGGACATTCAACCCCACCAAGAGACCCAGTACTTC CASSRDIQPHQETQYF
- TRBJ1-1 - TRBV5-1 TGCGCCAGCAGCCTTCAGTTGAACACTGAAGCTTTCTTT CASSLQLNTEAFF
- TRBJ2-2 TRBD2 TRBV5-1 TGCGCCAGCAGCTTGGAGGGACTAGCGATTACCGGGGAGCTGTTTTTT CASSLEGLAITGELFF
- TRBJ1-1 - TRBV7-9 TGTGCCAGCAGCTTAGAGGCAAACACTGAAGCTTTCTTT CASSLEANTEAFF
- TRBJ2-7 TRBD1 TRBV29-1 TGCAGCGTCGAGGGGACAGGGGCGGCCGAGCAGTACTTC CSVEGTGAAEQYF
- TRBJ2-6 - TRBV29-1 TGCAGCGTTGAAGAGGCGTCAGTCGGGGCCAACGTCCTGACTTTC CSVEEASVGANVLTF
- TRBJ1-5 TRBD1 TRBV27 TGTGCCAGCAGTCCCAGGACAGGGAGAAGTAGCAATCAGCCCCAGCATTTT CASSPRTGRSSNQPQHF
- TRBJ1-2 - TRBV6-5 TGTGCCAGCAGGTTGACGGGACTCTTCTTC CASRLTGLFF
- TRBJ2-7 TRBD1 TRBV28 TGTGCCAGCAGCTCATGGGGGACAGGGGCCTACGAGCAGTACTTC CASSSWGTGAYEQYF
- TRBJ1-1 TRBD1 TRBV2 TGTGCCTTTCAAACAGGGGACTGGGGGGACACTGAAGCTTTCTTT CAFQTGDWGDTEAFF
few TRBJ1-3 - TRBV2 TGTGCCAGCAGTGACATCAGCTCTGGAAACACCATATATTTT CASSDISSGNTIYF
- TRBJ1-6 - TRBV6-1 TGTGCCACCGGGGTGTCCTATAATTCACCCCTCCACTTT CATGVSYNSPLHF
once TRBJ2-3 TRBD2 TRBV19 TGTGCCAGTTTAGCGGGAGGCACAGATACGCAGTATTTT CASLAGGTDTQYF
- TRBJ2-7 - TRBV5-6 TGTGCCAGCAGCTTGGGGATAGATAGTGACGAGCAGTACTTC CASSLGIDSDEQYF
- TRBJ1-5 - TRBV7-8 TGTGCCAGCAGCTTAGACGCGGCTCAGCCCCAGCATTTT CASSLDAAQPQHF
- TRBJ2-2 TRBD1 TRBV11-1 TGTGCCAGCAGCCAGGGGGTTAACACCGGGGAGCTGTTTTTT CASSQGVNTGELFF
- TRBJ1-5 - TRBV2 TGTGCCAGCAGGGATTACTTGGGACAAAATAGCAATCAGCCCCAGCATTTT CASRDYLGQNSNQPQHF
- TRBJ1-1 - TRBV27 TGTGCCAGCAACTTGGACCCCGTCGAAGCTTTCTTT CASNLDPVEAFF
- TRBJ2-5 - TRBV20-1 TGCAGTGCTAGTGAAGAGACCCAGTACTTC CSASEETQYF
- TRBJ2-7 - TRBV7-9 TGTGCCAGCAGCTTAGGGGGCGACTCCTACGAGCAGTACTTC CASSLGGDSYEQYF
- TRBJ1-1 - TRBV6-1 TGTGCCAGCACTCCTTACGGGGTAGGGAGAGCTTTCTTT CASTPYGVGRAFF
- TRBJ1-4 - TRBV6-1 TGTGCCAGCAACAGGAACGGGATCGTTAATGAAAAACTGTTTTTT CASNRNGIVNEKLFF
- TRBJ2-7 - TRBV6-1 TGTGCCAGCGCCCGGGACTGGGCCTACGAGCAGTACTTC CASARDWAYEQYF
- TRBJ2-7 - TRBV19 TGTGCCAGTAGTCTCTACAGTGAAGGGTACTACGAGCAGTACTTC CASSLYSEGYYEQYF
few TRBJ1-3 - TRBV5-4 TGTGCCAGCAGCAAGGGCTCCAGCTCTGGAAACACCATATATTTT CASSKGSSSGNTIYF
- TRBJ1-5 - TRBV6-5 TGTGCCAGCAGTTACGCGGGGTTTCAGCCCCAGCATTTT CASSYAGFQPQHF
- TRBJ1-1 - TRBV6-1 TGTGCCAGCACCGAGTCGGGGGGGCCCCGGCGGAACTTT CASTESGGPRRNF
once TRBJ2-3 - TRBV2 TGTGCCAGCAGTCTCCTCGCTAGGGGTACGCAGTATTTT CASSLLARGTQYF
- TRBJ1-1 - TRBV28 TGTGCCAGCAGCTCCGAGGGGACCCGGGCTTTCTTT CASSSEGTRAFF
- TRBJ2-7 - TRBV7-8 TGTGCCAGCAGCTTATCTATCGCCTACGAGCAGTACTTC CASSLSIAYEQYF